This TCR beta chain was sequenced during a study of cytomegalovirus exposure and HLA in healthy donors. Notes on the study in general: In a later analysis, productive TCRs from donors in an Asian-associated ancestry cluster reportedly carried fewer N-insertions than the cohort mean. Per a later analysis, 15,000 to 20,000 TCR beta sequences showed association with HLA alleles at 0.05 false discovery rate. No immune exposure information besides CMV serostatus was available.

PCR used 60 Vbeta primers and 13 Jbeta primers. In the source study's methods: Among the unique TCR beta chains that a later analysis counted, 80 million to 100 million in all, roughly 9.9 million were shared. This table comes from immunoSEQ multiplex PCR, and its TCRdb copy is limited to in-frame clones, with some not included. That table gives V, J and clone size, and the DNA gave D and trimming. Of about 200,000 clones detected, around 73% appear once; the ten largest clones hold around 3.9%. A remark on this clone: Antigen unknown.

V lost 7 bases to trimming and J lost 1 base; unmatched junction nucleotides: 3. The V gene's germline CDR1 is SNHLY and CDR2 FYNNEI. The CDR3 is 13 residues long. This receptor was taken from a male donor in good health and CMV-seronegative. The specimen sequenced was PBMCs. The chain has TRBV2 and TRBJ2-5; 7 positions agree with TRBD2. Here the CDR3 DNA reads TGTGCCAGCATGGGACTAACCCAAGAGACCCAGTACTTC. Its protein is CASMGLTQETQYF.